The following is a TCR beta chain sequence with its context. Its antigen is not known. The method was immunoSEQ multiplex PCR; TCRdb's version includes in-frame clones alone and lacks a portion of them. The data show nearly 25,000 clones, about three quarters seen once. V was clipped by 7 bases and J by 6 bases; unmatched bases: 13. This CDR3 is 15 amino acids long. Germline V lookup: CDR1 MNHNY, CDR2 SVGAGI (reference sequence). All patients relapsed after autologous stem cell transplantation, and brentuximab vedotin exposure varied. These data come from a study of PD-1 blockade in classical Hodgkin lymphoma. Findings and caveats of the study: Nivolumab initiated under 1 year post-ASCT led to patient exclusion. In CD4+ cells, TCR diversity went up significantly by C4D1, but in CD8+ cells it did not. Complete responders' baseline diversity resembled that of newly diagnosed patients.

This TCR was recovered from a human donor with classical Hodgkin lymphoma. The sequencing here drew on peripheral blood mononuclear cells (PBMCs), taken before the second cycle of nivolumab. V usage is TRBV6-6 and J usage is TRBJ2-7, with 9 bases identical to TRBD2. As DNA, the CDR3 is TGTGCCAGCATGCGGGCGGGAGGGCCAGCGGGCGAGCAGTACTTC. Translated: CASMRAGGPAGEQYF.